This TCR beta chain appears in the sequencing data of a study of CD8 T cells in ankylosing spondylitis. The study's findings and limits: Seemingly characteristic of ankylosing spondylitis blood was a TCR beta motif consisting of about 8 highly homologous variants. Reactive arthritis synovial fluid and blood were previously reported to contain some motif variants. Clones linked to disease, bearing a CD8+ phenotype, were relatively rare in peripheral blood.

This clonotype appeared a few times. The antigen is unknown. The CDR3 has 15 residues. After removal of 5 bases from V and 5 bases from J, the junction contained 8 bases not matched to a gene. Germline values: CDR1 MDHEN, CDR2 SYDVKM. Generation of TCR beta libraries employed quantitative 5'-RACE incorporating molecular barcodes. TCRdb re-analysed the 5' RACE reads in MiXCR, keeping a single row per CDR3 protein. The sample consists of 250,000 or so distinct CDR3 sequences, 18% of them appearing once. The sequence was collected from a male donor with ankylosing spondylitis or in good health (not recorded which). The rearrangement uses TRBV28 and TRBJ2-5, with 10 bases lining up with TRBD1. The sequenced material came from blood, either unsorted or a sorted T cell fraction (not recorded which). The CDR3 here is CASSDPGTGVETQYF. The CDR3 DNA sequence: TGTGCCAGCAGTGACCCCGGGACAGGGGTCGAGACCCAGTACTTC.